The T cell receptor beta chain described here comes from a study of cytomegalovirus exposure and HLA in healthy donors. Study-level information: HLA-typed donors were the source of about 85 million unique TCRs, which an early data release held.

The study's findings and limits: The classifier, whose performance was assessed in both the original and validation cohorts, reportedly diagnosed cytomegalovirus status with high specificity and sensitivity. Earlier analysis found most TCR beta V segments productive about 87% or about 30% of the time. Several V segments, TRBV6-2 and TRBV6-3 among them, could not be told apart and were dropped.

It was with 60 Vbeta and 13 Jbeta primers that the PCR ran. The assay was immunoSEQ multiplex PCR, and TCRdb's table has in-frame clones only and misses some. The table lists under 70,000 clones, about three quarters of them singletons. V lost 5 bases to trimming and J lost 2 bases; unmatched junction nucleotides: 13. Germline V gene data show CDR1 as SEHNR and CDR2 as FQNEAQ (reference sequence). This CDR3 has 17 residues. This clone has just one count. What it binds is not known. This rearrangement joins TRBV7-9 to TRBJ2-7; 9 bases map to TRBD1. Source material: PBMCs. This TCR was recovered from a female donor in good health and CMV-seronegative. CDR3 DNA: TGTGCCAGCAGCGAGTCTACAGGGGGCTGGGACACCTACGAGCAGTACTTC. It yields the protein CASSESTGGWDTYEQYF.